The present T cell receptor (beta chain) was sequenced within a study of radiotherapy plus CTLA-4 blockade in lung cancer. Libraries were prepared by immunoSEQ multiplex PCR; TCRdb keeps only in-frame clonotypes and omits some of them. This sample has about 95,000 clones, with 82% found just once. Trimming stripped 3 bases from V and 6 bases from J, with 15 bases between. The germline V gene has CDR1 SQVTM and CDR2 ANQGSEA. The CDR3 consists of 14 residues. This clonotype was obtained from a human donor with non-small cell lung cancer who had a partial response to radiotherapy plus ipilimumab. The material sequenced was peripheral blood, taken from a patient treated with radiotherapy plus ipilimumab. The gene calls are TRBV29-1 and TRBJ2-1, with D tentatively TRBD1 (7 bases). CDR3 in DNA: TGCAGCGTTGACGGGCGGGACAGAGGCAATGAGCAGTTCTTC. Protein sequence: CSVDGRDRGNEQFF.